This TCR beta chain was retrieved from a study of low-dose radiotherapy and immunotherapy resistance in tumors. The time point was: before trial treatment. Covering alpha and beta chains, TRAV- and TRBV-specific primers were used for the first-strand cDNA. A constant-region primer paired with the V-primer adapter amplified TCRs over about 19 PCR cycles. TCRdb reanalysed the reads using MiXCR and keeps one entry per CDR3 protein. The sample carries under 90,000 distinct CDR3 sequences, 15% to 20% recorded once. This clonotype was seen at least ten times. The CDR3 covers 16 residues. Germline V lookup: CDR1 MGHRA, CDR2 YSYEKL. After removal of 3 bases from V and 6 bases from J, the junction contained 12 bases not matched to a gene.

The TCR originated in a male donor with prostate cancer. The material was PBMCs, obtained before treatment. This rearrangement joins TRBV4-1 to TRBJ1-2, with 8 nucleotides matching TRBD1. The CDR3 DNA sequence: TGCGCCAGCAGCCAGCTCGTTTTGGGACAGGCGGATGGCTACACCTTC. This translates into CASSQLVLGQADGYTF.